This TCR beta chain was sequenced during a study of CD8+ T cells in alopecia areata. Study-wide results and limits: Uncertainty about whether baseline CD8+ expansion is linked to response remains, with one nonresponder. Scalp clonality and expanded CD8+ clones among the top 100 fell significantly with tofacitinib.

A remark on this clone: The antigen is unknown.

Once RNA had been extracted, it was reverse transcribed into cDNA to act as the sequencing template. Profiled with immunoSEQ multiplex PCR; TCRdb holds only in-frame clones, not every one. The sample carries 150,000 to 200,000 clones, 50% to 75% recorded once. Sample treatment: oral pan-JAK inhibitor, 5-10 mg twice daily. Trimming removed 2 bases from V and 3 bases from J, with 10 bases in between. CDR3 length: 15 residues. Germline V lookup: CDR1 MNHEY, CDR2 SVGAGI. The J gene is TRBJ2-2, the V gene TRBV6-5; D may be TRBD2 (5 bases). This sequence originates from a human donor with alopecia areata. Specimen: CD4+ T cells sorted from blood, collected at approximately week 60, from a patient treated with tofacitinib. The CDR3 region is CASSYEGGYTGELFF. The CDR3 DNA follows: TGTGCCAGCAGTTACGAGGGCGGATACACCGGGGAGCTGTTTTTT.